The text below deals with one TCR beta chain. Its cognate antigen is unknown. Per the germline V gene, CDR1 is SGHAT and CDR2 is FQNNGV. Trimming at V came to 1 base and at J to 5 bases, leaving 7 bases not matched to a gene. The CDR3 has 15 amino acids. The data stem from a study of cytomegalovirus exposure and HLA in healthy donors. As for the study in general: Around 80 million unique TCR sequences came from HLA-typed donors in an early release. Study-wide points: Immune exposure was documented only through CMV serostatus. In presence/absence analyses, roughly uniform sequencing depth across donors was assumed. Altogether, about 160 TCR beta chains were recorded as cytomegalovirus-associated.

PCR primers comprised 60 Vbeta and 13 Jbeta primers. Sequencing used immunoSEQ multiplex PCR; TCRdb keeps in-frame clones, though not all of them. This table holds roughly 120,000 clones, around 77% found once. This chain connects TRBV11-2 to TRBJ1-1, with 7 bases identical to TRBD1. This receptor was taken from a woman between 40 and 55 years old in good health and CMV-seropositive. The specimen was PBMCs. For the CDR3, the DNA is TGTGCCAGCAGCTTAGGGACAGGCCCGAGGACTGAAGCTTTCTTT. Translation: CASSLGTGPRTEAFF.